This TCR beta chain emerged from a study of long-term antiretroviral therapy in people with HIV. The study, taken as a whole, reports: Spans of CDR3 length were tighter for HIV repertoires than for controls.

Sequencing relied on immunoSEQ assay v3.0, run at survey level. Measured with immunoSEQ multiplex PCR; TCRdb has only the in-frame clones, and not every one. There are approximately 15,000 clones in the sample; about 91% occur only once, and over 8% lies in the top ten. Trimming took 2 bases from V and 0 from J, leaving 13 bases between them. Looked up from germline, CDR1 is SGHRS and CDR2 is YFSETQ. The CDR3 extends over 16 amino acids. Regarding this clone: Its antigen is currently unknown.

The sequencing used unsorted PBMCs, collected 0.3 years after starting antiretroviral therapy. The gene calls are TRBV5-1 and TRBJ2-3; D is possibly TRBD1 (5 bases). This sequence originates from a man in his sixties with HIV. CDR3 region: CASSFRTLSSTDTQYF. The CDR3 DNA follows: TGCGCCAGCAGCTTCAGGACACTCAGTAGCACAGATACGCAGTATTTT.